Described below is a single T cell receptor beta chain sequence and its context. The germline V and J ends were trimmed by 2 bases and 4 bases, with 10 bases remaining between them. Germline loops: CDR1 SGHNT, CDR2 YYREEE (reference sequence). The length of the CDR3 is 15 residues. This record comes from a study of blood T cell repertoires in COVID-19. Source study methods: Using reference gene primer amplification, nucleated cell counts were estimated. Generated by immunoSEQ multiplex PCR, the TCRdb table keeps only in-frame clones and is missing some. D and trimming come from the DNA, and the V and J calls and clone size come from that table. Of under 450,000 clones listed, 88% are singletons.

The specimen sequenced was peripheral blood. This TCR came from a woman aged 45-65 years with COVID-19, enrolled during active disease. This chain links TRBV5-4 with TRBJ2-6; D call uncertain. The CDR3 is CASSLDPTGANVLTF. As DNA, the CDR3 is TGTGCCAGCAGCTTAGATCCTACGGGGGCCAACGTCCTGACTTTC.